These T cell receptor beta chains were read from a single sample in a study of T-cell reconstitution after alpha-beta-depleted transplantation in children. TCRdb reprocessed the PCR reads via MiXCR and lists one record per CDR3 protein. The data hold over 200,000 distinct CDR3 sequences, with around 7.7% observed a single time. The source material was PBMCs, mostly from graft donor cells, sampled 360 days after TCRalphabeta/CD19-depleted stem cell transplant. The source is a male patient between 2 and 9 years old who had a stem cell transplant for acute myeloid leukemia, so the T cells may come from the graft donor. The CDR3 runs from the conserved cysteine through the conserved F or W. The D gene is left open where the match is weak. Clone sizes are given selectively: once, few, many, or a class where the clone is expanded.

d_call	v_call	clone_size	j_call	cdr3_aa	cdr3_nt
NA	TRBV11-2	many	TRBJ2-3	CASSLDYTDTQYF	TGTGCCAGCAGCTTAGACTACACAGATACGCAGTATTTT
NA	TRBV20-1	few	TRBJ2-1	CSARGAGDYEQFF	TGCAGTGCTAGGGGGGCAGGGGACTATGAGCAGTTCTTC
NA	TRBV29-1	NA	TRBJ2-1	CSEYENNEQFF	TGCAGCGAATACGAGAACAATGAGCAGTTCTTC
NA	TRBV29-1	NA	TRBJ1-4	CSVVGDGHEKLFF	TGCAGCGTTGTGGGGGACGGCCATGAAAAACTGTTTTTT
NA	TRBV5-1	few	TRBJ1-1	CASSLIVRGGILNTEAFF	TGCGCCAGCAGCTTGATCGTCAGGGGAGGGATCTTGAACACTGAAGCTTTCTTT
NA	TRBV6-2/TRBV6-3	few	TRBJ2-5	CASSLTAMGGPQETQYF	TGTGCCAGCAGTTTGACCGCCATGGGGGGCCCGCAAGAGACCCAGTACTTC
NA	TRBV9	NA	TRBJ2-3	CASSVAFRGGSTDTQYF	TGTGCCAGCAGCGTAGCATTCCGCGGCGGGAGCACAGATACGCAGTATTTT
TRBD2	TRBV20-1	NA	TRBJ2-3	CSARGAAGGTDTQYF	TGCAGTGCTAGAGGGGCAGCGGGGGGCACAGATACGCAGTATTTT
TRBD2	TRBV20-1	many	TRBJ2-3	CSASGSGRAGDTDTQYF	TGCAGTGCTAGTGGTAGCGGGAGGGCCGGGGACACAGATACGCAGTATTTT
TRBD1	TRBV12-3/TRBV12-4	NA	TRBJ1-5	CASSPVGQPAGNQPQHF	TGTGCCAGCAGCCCCGTGGGACAGCCGGCCGGCAATCAGCCCCAGCATTTT
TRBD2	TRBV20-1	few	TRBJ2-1	CSAPVAGEESNEQFF	TGCAGTGCTCCCGTAGCGGGAGAGGAGAGCAATGAGCAGTTCTTC
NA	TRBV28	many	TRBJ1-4	CASSFFRASNEKLFF	TGTGCCAGCAGTTTTTTCAGGGCATCAAATGAAAAACTGTTTTTT
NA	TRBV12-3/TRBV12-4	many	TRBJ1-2	CAVSMAVNYGYTF	TGTGCCGTTTCCATGGCCGTAAACTATGGCTACACCTTC
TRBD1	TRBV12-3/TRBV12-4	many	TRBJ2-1	CASLGRGLSYNEQFF	TGTGCCAGCCTCGGCAGGGGGCTCTCCTACAATGAGCAGTTCTTC
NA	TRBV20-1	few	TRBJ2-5	CSARDRNTETQYF	TGCAGTGCTAGAGATAGGAATACAGAGACCCAGTACTTC
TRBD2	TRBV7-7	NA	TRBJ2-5	CASSPGGVETQYF	TGTGCTAGCAGCCCGGGGGGGGTGGAGACCCAGTACTTC
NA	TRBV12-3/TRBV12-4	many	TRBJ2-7	CASSLYQWGILDEQYF	TGTGCCAGCAGTTTATATCAGTGGGGAATTCTGGACGAGCAGTACTTC
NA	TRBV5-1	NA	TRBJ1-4	CASSLVSPNHNEKLFF	TGCGCCAGCAGCTTGGTTTCGCCAAACCATAATGAAAAACTGTTTTTT
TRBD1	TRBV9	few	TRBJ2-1	CASSVVETGGGEQFF	TGTGCCAGCAGCGTAGTGGAGACAGGGGGGGGTGAGCAGTTCTTC
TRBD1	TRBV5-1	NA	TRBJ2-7	CASSAAGTGGRLSEEQYF	TGCGCCAGCAGCGCCGCCGGGACAGGGGGCCGGCTTTCTGAAGAGCAGTACTTC
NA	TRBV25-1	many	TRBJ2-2	CASSEYRGDELFF	TGTGCCAGCAGTGAATATCGCGGGGATGAGCTGTTTTTT
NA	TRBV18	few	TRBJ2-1	CASSRTGGQNNEQFF	TGTGCCAGCTCACGGACCGGGGGCCAGAACAATGAGCAGTTCTTC
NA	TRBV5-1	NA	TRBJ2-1	CASSLRQGSYNEQFF	TGCGCCAGCAGCTTGCGGCAGGGTTCCTACAATGAGCAGTTCTTC
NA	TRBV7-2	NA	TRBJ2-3	CASRRGSDTQYF	TGTGCCAGCAGACGGGGGTCAGATACGCAGTATTTT
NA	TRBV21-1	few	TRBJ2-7	CASSKDVPAGDEQYF	TGTGCCAGCAGCAAAGATGTTCCAGCGGGAGACGAGCAGTACTTC
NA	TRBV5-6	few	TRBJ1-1	CASSLNSEAFF	TGTGCCAGCAGCTTGAACTCTGAAGCTTTCTTT
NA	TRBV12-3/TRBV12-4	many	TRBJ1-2	CASSFGQNYGYTF	TGTGCCAGCAGTTTTGGGCAGAACTATGGCTACACCTTC
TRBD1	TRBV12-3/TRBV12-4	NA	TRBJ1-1	CASRQHDRGGRAFF	TGTGCCAGCAGGCAACACGACAGGGGAGGGCGAGCTTTCTTT
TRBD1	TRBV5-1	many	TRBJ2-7	CASSLGDRVTYEQYF	TGCGCCAGCAGCTTGGGGGACAGGGTAACCTACGAGCAGTACTTC
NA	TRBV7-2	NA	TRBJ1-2	CASSLPPGGPVNYGYTF	TGTGCCAGCAGCCTACCACCCGGGGGGCCAGTTAACTATGGCTACACCTTC
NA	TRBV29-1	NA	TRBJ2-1	CSVDGQGEANEQFF	TGCAGCGTTGATGGGCAGGGGGAGGCGAATGAGCAGTTCTTC
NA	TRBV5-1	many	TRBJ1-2	CASSQEYRGYTF	TGCGCCAGCAGTCAGGAGTATCGTGGCTACACCTTC
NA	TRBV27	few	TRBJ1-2	CASSSQGSDYGYTF	TGTGCCAGCAGTTCTCAGGGTTCAGACTATGGCTACACCTTC
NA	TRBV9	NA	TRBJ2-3	CASSVSVQGTDTQYF	TGTGCCAGCAGCGTTTCGGTTCAAGGCACAGATACGCAGTATTTT
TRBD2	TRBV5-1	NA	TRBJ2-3	CASYSGVTDTQYF	TGCGCCAGTTATAGCGGGGTCACAGATACGCAGTATTTT
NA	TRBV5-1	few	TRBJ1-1	CASSRDRRPDEAFF	TGCGCCAGCAGCCGGGACCGACGGCCCGATGAAGCTTTCTTT
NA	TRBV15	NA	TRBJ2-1	CATSRVSYNEQFF	TGTGCCACCTCGCGTGTCTCCTACAATGAGCAGTTCTTC
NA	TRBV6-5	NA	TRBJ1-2	CASSSLDSLYGYTF	TGTGCCAGCAGTTCCCTCGACAGCCTCTATGGCTACACCTTC
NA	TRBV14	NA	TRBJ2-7	CASSQDWGYEQYF	TGTGCCAGCAGCCAAGATTGGGGATACGAGCAGTACTTC
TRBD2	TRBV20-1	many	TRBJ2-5	CSARSPSGVETQYF	TGCAGTGCTAGATCCCCTAGCGGGGTAGAGACCCAGTACTTC
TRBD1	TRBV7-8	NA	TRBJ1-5	CASSLDWQGVYSNQPQHF	TGTGCCAGCAGCTTAGATTGGCAGGGGGTCTATAGCAATCAGCCCCAGCATTTT
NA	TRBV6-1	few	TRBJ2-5	CASSPYITGSGETQYF	TGTGCCAGCAGCCCATACATCACAGGGTCTGGAGAGACCCAGTACTTC
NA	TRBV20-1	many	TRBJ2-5	CSASSVGVQETQYF	TGCAGTGCTAGTTCTGTGGGGGTGCAAGAGACCCAGTACTTC
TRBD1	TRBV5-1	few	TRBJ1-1	CASSFTGDGTEAFF	TGCGCCAGCAGCTTCACAGGGGACGGCACTGAAGCTTTCTTT
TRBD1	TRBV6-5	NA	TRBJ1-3	CASSSGTGGLGNTIYF	TGTGCCAGCAGTTCCGGGACAGGGGGACTTGGAAACACCATATATTTT
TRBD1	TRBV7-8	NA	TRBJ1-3	CASSLARNRGGNTIYF	TGTGCCAGCAGCTTAGCTCGTAACAGGGGCGGTAACACCATATATTTT
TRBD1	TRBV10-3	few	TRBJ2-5	CAIRGQAPETQYF	TGTGCCATCAGAGGACAGGCCCCTGAGACCCAGTACTTC
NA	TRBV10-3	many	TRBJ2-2	CAISRTGELFF	TGTGCCATCAGCCGTACCGGGGAGCTGTTTTTT
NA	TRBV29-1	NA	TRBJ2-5	CSVNRVQETQYF	TGCAGCGTTAACAGGGTACAAGAGACCCAGTACTTC
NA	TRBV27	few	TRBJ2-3	CASSSFPDTQYF	TGTGCCAGCAGTTCTTTTCCAGATACGCAGTATTTT
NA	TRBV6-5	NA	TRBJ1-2	CASSYSSRHYGYTF	TGTGCCAGCAGTTACTCGAGCAGGCACTATGGCTACACCTTC